This TCR beta chain was captured by sequencing in a study of blood T cell repertoires in COVID-19. For the study at large: COVID-19 samples from acute and convalescent phases originated in the United States, Italy and Spain.

Within 2 weeks of study entry, exposed participants had contacted a PCR-confirmed or clinician-diagnosed COVID-19 case. Data came from immunoSEQ multiplex PCR; TCRdb stores just in-frame clones and leaves some out. This table holds fewer than 250,000 clones, 83% found once. The V end lost 0 bases, the J end lost 8 bases, and 8 bases lay between the germline ends. In germline, CDR1 is SEHNR, CDR2 FQNEAQ (reference sequence). The CDR3 has 14 amino acids. Sequenced material: PBMCs or T cells enriched from blood (not recorded which). The sequence came from a woman aged 40-49 years who had been exposed to COVID-19. J is TRBJ1-6 and V is TRBV7-9; D perhaps matches TRBD1 (5 bases). CDR3 nucleotides: TGTGCCAGCAGCTTAGCCCGGGGGGATTCACCCCTCCACTTT. Translating it yields CASSLARGDSPLHF.